This paragraph covers one TCR beta chain sequence. This sample is drawn from a study of blood T cell repertoires in COVID-19. Study in general: From T cells, B-cell-depleted T cells, or PBMCs came the material, which was cDNA or gDNA.

Per the germline V gene, CDR1 is SGHRS and CDR2 is YFSETQ. V dropped 7 bases and J dropped 0 bases, with 16 bases sitting between them. CDR3 size: 16 residues. Sequenced by immunoSEQ multiplex PCR; TCRdb stores in-frame clones only, minus some. The sample carries about 49,000 clones, 82% recorded once. The sequence derives from an older woman with acute or convalescent COVID-19. J is TRBJ1-4 and V is TRBV5-1; D might be TRBD1 (6 bases). Sequenced sample: peripheral blood. The CDR3 spells CASGDGQLATNEKLFF. CDR3 DNA: TGCGCCAGCGGAGACGGACAGCTTGCAACTAATGAAAAACTGTTTTTT.